This TCR beta chain was identified in a study of T cells in Graves' hyperthyroidism and ophthalmopathy. It was RNA transcripts that yielded the amplified TCR beta CDR3 regions. The HTBI set primed first-round TCR CDR3 RT-PCR. TCRdb reprocessed the multiplex PCR reads via MiXCR and lists one record per CDR3 protein. Of 300,000 to 450,000 distinct CDR3 sequences listed, 15% to 20% are singletons. V lost 1 base to trimming and J lost 2 bases, with 15 bases between them. The germline V gene encodes CDR1 SGHRS and CDR2 YFSETQ. This CDR3 has 17 residues. The chain links TRBV5-1 to TRBJ2-2; D is unresolved. Sequenced input: blood. The TCR originated in a woman aged 25 to 39 with Graves' hyperthyroidism that later progressed to Graves' ophthalmopathy. The CDR3 nucleotides read TGCGCCAGCAGCTTGAATTTCTGGGATAGAAACACCGGGGAGCTGTTTTTT. Its protein is CASSLNFWDRNTGELFF. The full variable domain, in which reference TRBV5-1 and TRBJ2-2 provide the parts outside the CDR3, is KAGVTQTPRYLIKTRGQQVTLSCSPISGHRSVSWYQQTPGQGLQFLFEYFSETQRNKGNFPGRFSGRQFSNSRSEMNVSTLELGDSALYLCASSLNFWDRNTGELFFGEGSRLTVL.